These T cell receptor beta chains were read from a single sample in a study of blood T cell repertoires in COVID-19. Data came from immunoSEQ multiplex PCR; TCRdb stores just in-frame clones and leaves some out. The table lists 150,000 or so clones, about 85% of them singletons. Material: peripheral blood. All receptors derive from a woman aged 50 to 65 with COVID-19, enrolled during active disease. Each CDR3 is given with its conserved first and last residue. Fields, in order: J gene, V gene, clone size, D gene, CDR3 protein, CDR3 DNA. A D gene is named only where the DNA matches it firmly. Rows give clone size only sometimes, using once, few, many, or a class for an expanded clone.

TRBJ2-3 | TRBV7-9 | - | TRBD2 | CASSLNSGGATDTQYF | TGTGCCAGCAGCTTGAATAGCGGGGGGGCGACAGATACGCAGTATTTT
TRBJ1-2 | TRBV10-3 | few | TRBD1 | CAISESSWTGAYGYTF | TGTGCCATCAGTGAGTCTTCTTGGACAGGGGCCTATGGCTACACCTTC
TRBJ2-4 | TRBV4-3 | - | TRBD1 | CASSPYTGDGIQYF | TGCGCCAGCAGCCCGTATACAGGGGATGGGATTCAGTACTTC
TRBJ1-1 | TRBV2 | - | - | CASSVRRNTEAFF | TGTGCCAGCAGTGTAAGGAGGAACACTGAAGCTTTCTTT
TRBJ1-2 | TRBV3-1/TRBV3-2 | - | - | CASSQAEAGGAFGYTF | TGTGCCAGCAGCCAAGCGGAAGCGGGGGGGGCTTTTGGCTACACCTTC
TRBJ2-5 | TRBV7-3 | - | TRBD2 | CASSLIAGGIQETQYF | TGTGCCAGCAGCCTCATAGCGGGGGGAATCCAAGAGACCCAGTACTTC
TRBJ2-7 | TRBV6-1 | once | TRBD1 | CASSEIPPGQGNYEQYF | TGTGCCAGCAGTGAAATTCCACCGGGACAGGGGAACTACGAGCAGTACTTC
TRBJ1-3 | TRBV27 | - | - | CASSLNRAGGNTIYF | TGTGCCAGCAGTTTAAACAGGGCGGGTGGAAACACCATATATTTT
TRBJ1-1 | TRBV10-3 | - | TRBD1 | CASAGGLNTEAFF | TGTGCCAGTGCAGGGGGCCTGAACACTGAAGCTTTCTTT
TRBJ1-1 | TRBV18 | - | TRBD1 | CASSETGGNTEAFF | TGTGCCAGCTCAGAAACAGGGGGTAACACTGAAGCTTTCTTT
TRBJ2-2 | TRBV15 | once | TRBD1 | CATSSAGDRGLSNTGELFF | TGTGCCACCAGCTCGGCTGGTGACAGGGGACTTTCGAACACCGGGGAGCTGTTTTTT
TRBJ2-1 | TRBV20-1 | - | TRBD2 | CSASVSGGTLNEQFF | TGCAGTGCTAGTGTAAGCGGGGGGACTCTGAATGAGCAGTTCTTC
TRBJ1-2 | TRBV12-3/TRBV12-4 | - | - | CASSFPGNYGYTF | TGTGCCAGCAGTTTCCCGGGAAACTATGGCTACACCTTC
TRBJ2-1 | TRBV25-1 | - | TRBD1 | CASSEGQGVHNEQFF | TGTGCCAGCAGTGAAGGACAGGGGGTTCACAATGAGCAGTTCTTC
TRBJ2-2 | TRBV30 | - | TRBD2 | CAWGYGGSDTGELFF | TGTGCCTGGGGTTACGGGGGGTCCGACACCGGGGAGCTGTTTTTT